Here is one T cell receptor (beta chain) with its context. Sequencing used immunoSEQ multiplex PCR; TCRdb keeps in-frame clones, though not all of them. The table lists fewer than 50,000 clones, 60% to 85% of them singletons. This entry comes from a study of OX40 agonist ivuxolimab in advanced cancers. Study background: Hepatocellular carcinoma, melanoma, renal cell or head and neck cancer affected the dose-escalation patients. A history of anti-PD-1, anti-PD-L1 or anti-CTLA-4 therapy was acceptable, and 30% to 45% had some. A male proportion of 70% to 90% was recorded, with mean age approximately 57 years and range about 20 to 85.

The TCR comes from an adult with an advanced solid tumor such as melanoma, head and neck, liver or kidney cancer. The source material was CD4+ or CD8+ T cells sorted from blood, sampled in a trial of the OX40 agonist ivuxolimab.

The CDR3 DNA reads as TGTGCCACCAGCAGATCAACAGACAGGCGTCATTCCTACGAGCAGTACTTC. This translates into CATSRSTDRRHSYEQYF. The chain couples TRBV15 to TRBJ2-7; D is possibly TRBD1 (6 bases). Per germline, CDR1 LNHNV and CDR2 YYDKDF (reference sequence). The length of the CDR3 is 17 residues. V lost 2 bases, J lost 1 base, and 18 bases lay in between. The variable domain in full, with the rest retrieved from reference TRBV15 and TRBJ2-7, is DAMVIQNPRYQVTQFGKPVTLSCSQTLNHNVMYWYQQKSSQAPKLLFHYYDKDFNNEADTPDNFQSRRPNTSFCFLDIRSPGLGDTAMYLCATSRSTDRRHSYEQYFGPGTRLTVT.